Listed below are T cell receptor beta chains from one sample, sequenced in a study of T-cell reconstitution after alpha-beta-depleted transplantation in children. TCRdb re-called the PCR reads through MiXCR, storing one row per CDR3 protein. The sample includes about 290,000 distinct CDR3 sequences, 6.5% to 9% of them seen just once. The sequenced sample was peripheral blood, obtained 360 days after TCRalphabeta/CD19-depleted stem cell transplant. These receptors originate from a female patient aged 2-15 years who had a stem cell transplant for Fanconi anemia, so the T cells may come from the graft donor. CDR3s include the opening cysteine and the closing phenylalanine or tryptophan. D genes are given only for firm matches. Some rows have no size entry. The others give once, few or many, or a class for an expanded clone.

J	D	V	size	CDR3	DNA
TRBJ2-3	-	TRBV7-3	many	CASSLQGPGTDTQYF	TGTGCCAGCAGCCTCCAAGGCCCGGGCACAGATACGCAGTATTTT
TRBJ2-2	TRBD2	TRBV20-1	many	CSAIAGGNTGELFF	TGCAGTGCCATAGCGGGAGGGAACACCGGGGAGCTGTTTTTT
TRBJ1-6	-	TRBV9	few	CASQRTYNSPLHF	TGTGCCTCACAGCGTACCTATAATTCACCCCTCCACTTT
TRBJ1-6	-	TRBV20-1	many	CSASNLPLGRINSPLHF	TGCAGTGCTAGCAACCTACCCCTTGGACGGATTAATTCACCCCTCCACTTT
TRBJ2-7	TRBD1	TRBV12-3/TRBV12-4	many	CASSTGVSLEQYF	TGTGCCAGCAGTACAGGGGTTTCCCTCGAGCAGTACTTC
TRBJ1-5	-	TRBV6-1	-	CASREDRGYNQPQHF	TGTGCCAGCAGAGAAGATAGGGGTTATAACCAGCCCCAGCATTTT
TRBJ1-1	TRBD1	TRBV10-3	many	CAISGMAGGGNTEAFF	TGTGCCATCAGTGGGATGGCAGGGGGTGGTAACACTGAAGCTTTCTTT
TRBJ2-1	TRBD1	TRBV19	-	CASRGTGQPRDEQFF	TGTGCCAGTAGGGGGACAGGGCAACCCCGGGATGAGCAGTTCTTC
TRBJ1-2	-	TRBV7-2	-	CASTLTRSGGYTF	TGTGCCAGCACCCTGACCCGGAGTGGGGGCTACACCTTC
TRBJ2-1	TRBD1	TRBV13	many	CASSFGQGPYNEQFF	TGTGCCAGCAGCTTCGGACAGGGCCCCTACAATGAGCAGTTCTTC
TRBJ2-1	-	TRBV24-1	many	CATSEGGDTDEQFF	TGTGCCACCAGTGAGGGCGGGGACACGGATGAGCAGTTCTTC
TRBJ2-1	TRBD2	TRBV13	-	CASSLLAGGPGEQFF	TGTGCCAGCAGCTTACTAGCGGGGGGGCCCGGTGAGCAGTTCTTC
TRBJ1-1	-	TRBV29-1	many	CSAGSGNTEAFF	TGCAGCGCCGGGTCAGGAAACACTGAAGCTTTCTTT
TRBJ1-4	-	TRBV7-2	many	CASSLDPTAGELFF	TGTGCCAGCAGCTTAGATCCTACGGCAGGGGAACTGTTTTTT
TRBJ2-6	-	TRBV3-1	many	CASSPYLASGANVLTF	TGTGCCAGCAGCCCTTACTTAGCGTCTGGGGCCAACGTCCTGACTTTC
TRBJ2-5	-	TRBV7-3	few	CASSLLGNLQETQYF	TGTGCCAGCAGCTTACTTGGCAATCTTCAAGAGACCCAGTACTTC
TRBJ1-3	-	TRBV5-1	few	CASSSQTGGNTIYF	TGCGCCAGCAGCTCCCAGACAGGTGGAAACACCATATATTTT
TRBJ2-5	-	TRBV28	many	CASSLGGAYETQYF	TGTGCCAGCAGCCTCGGAGGGGCCTATGAGACCCAGTACTTC
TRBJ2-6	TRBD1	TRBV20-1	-	CSARDPDRAGANVLTF	TGCAGTGCTAGAGATCCCGACAGGGCTGGGGCCAACGTCCTGACTTTC
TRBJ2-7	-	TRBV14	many	CASSQEPLAYTYEQYF	TGTGCCAGCAGCCAAGAACCCCTAGCGTATACATACGAGCAGTACTTC
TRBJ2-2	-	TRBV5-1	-	CASSSLDVRTGELFF	TGCGCCAGCAGCTCACTTGACGTGCGGACCGGGGAGCTGTTTTTT
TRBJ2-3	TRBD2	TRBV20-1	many	CSARVGAGAPDTQYF	TGCAGTGCTAGAGTAGGAGCGGGGGCACCAGATACGCAGTATTTT
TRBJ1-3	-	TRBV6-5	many	CASTAFPSGNTIYF	TGTGCCAGTACAGCTTTCCCCTCTGGAAACACCATATATTTT
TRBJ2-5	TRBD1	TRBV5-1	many	CASSLSGQGETQYF	TGCGCCAGCAGCTTGTCGGGACAGGGTGAGACCCAGTACTTC
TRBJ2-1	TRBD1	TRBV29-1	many	CSVEKTGDEQFF	TGCAGCGTTGAAAAGACAGGGGATGAGCAGTTCTTC
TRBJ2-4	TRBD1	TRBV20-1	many	CSASVIPGQGPDIQYF	TGCAGTGCTAGCGTTATCCCGGGACAGGGACCGGACATTCAGTACTTC
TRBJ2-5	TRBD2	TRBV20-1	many	CSPNSRGGGETQYF	TGCAGTCCCAATTCCCGGGGGGGCGGAGAGACCCAGTACTTC
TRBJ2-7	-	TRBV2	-	CASFRQPTYEQYF	TGTGCCAGCTTCAGACAGCCCACCTACGAGCAGTACTTC
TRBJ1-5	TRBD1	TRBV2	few	CASSGTGARSGQPQHF	TGTGCCAGCAGCGGGACAGGGGCGAGGTCCGGCCAGCCCCAGCATTTT
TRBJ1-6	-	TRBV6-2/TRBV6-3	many	CASSYDRNSPLHF	TGTGCCAGCAGTTACGACAGGAATTCACCCCTCCACTTT
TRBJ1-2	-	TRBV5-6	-	CASSLTFASNYGYTF	TGTGCCAGCAGCTTGACTTTTGCATCAAACTATGGCTACACCTTC
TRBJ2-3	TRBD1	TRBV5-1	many	CASSLGQGVDTQYF	TGCGCCAGCAGCCTCGGACAGGGAGTGGATACGCAGTATTTT
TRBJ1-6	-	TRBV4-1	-	CASSQGQGQYNSPLHF	TGCGCCAGCAGCCAAGGCCAAGGACAGTATAATTCACCCCTCCACTTT
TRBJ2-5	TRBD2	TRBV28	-	CASSLGAGGGETQYF	TGTGCCAGCAGTTTGGGAGCGGGGGGAGGGGAGACCCAGTACTTC
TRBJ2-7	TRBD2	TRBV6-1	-	CASMGGGAFIVNYEQYF	TGTGCCAGCATGGGCGGGGGGGCGTTTATCGTTAACTACGAGCAGTACTTC
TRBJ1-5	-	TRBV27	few	CASSPLVGGNNQPQHF	TGTGCCAGCAGTCCCCTTGTAGGGGGGAACAATCAGCCCCAGCATTTT
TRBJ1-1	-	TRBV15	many	CATSRPKGTEAFF	TGTGCCACCAGCAGGCCGAAAGGCACTGAAGCTTTCTTT
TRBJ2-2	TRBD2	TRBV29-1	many	CSVGAAGTGELFF	TGCAGCGTTGGGGCAGCGGGAACCGGGGAGCTGTTTTTT
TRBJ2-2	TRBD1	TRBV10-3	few	CAISATGTGVSPGELFF	TGTGCCATCAGCGCGACCGGGACAGGGGTCTCTCCTGGGGAGCTGTTTTTT
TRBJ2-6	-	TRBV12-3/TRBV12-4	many	CASRTSGANVLTF	TGTGCCAGCAGAACATCAGGGGCCAACGTCCTGACTTTC
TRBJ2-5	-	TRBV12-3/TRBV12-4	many	CASGPGPQETQYF	TGTGCCAGCGGTCCTGGTCCTCAAGAGACCCAGTACTTC
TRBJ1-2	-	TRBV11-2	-	CASSRTDYGYTF	TGTGCCAGCAGCCGGACAGACTATGGCTACACCTTC
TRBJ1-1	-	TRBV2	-	CASSERTGRFEAFF	TGTGCCAGCAGTGAACGCACAGGCCGGTTTGAAGCTTTCTTT
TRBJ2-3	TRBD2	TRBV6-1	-	CASSPPGLAVADAQYF	TGTGCCAGCAGTCCTCCGGGACTAGCGGTCGCAGATGCGCAGTATTTT
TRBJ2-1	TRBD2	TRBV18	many	CASSPSTSGGPFWDEQFF	TGTGCCAGCTCACCAAGTACTAGCGGGGGGCCGTTTTGGGATGAGCAGTTCTTC
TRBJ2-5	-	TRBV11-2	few	CASSLFVSEMTYF	TGTGCCAGCAGCTTATTCGTTTCCGAGATGACGTACTTC
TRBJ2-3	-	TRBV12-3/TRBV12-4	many	CASSQTTPTDTQYF	TGTGCCAGCAGTCAAACGACCCCCACAGATACGCAGTATTTT
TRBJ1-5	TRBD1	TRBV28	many	CASSFTRTGLASNQPQHF	TGTGCCAGCAGTTTTACCCGGACAGGTCTGGCTAGCAATCAGCCCCAGCATTTT
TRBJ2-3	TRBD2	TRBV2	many	CASNRGVSTDTQYF	TGTGCCAGCAATCGGGGGGTCTCCACAGATACGCAGTATTTT
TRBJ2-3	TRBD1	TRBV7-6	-	CASSKQGASTDTQYF	TGTGCCAGCAGCAAACAGGGGGCCAGCACAGATACGCAGTATTTT
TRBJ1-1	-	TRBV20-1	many	CSAHPAGNTEAFF	TGCAGTGCCCACCCCGCAGGGAACACTGAAGCTTTCTTT
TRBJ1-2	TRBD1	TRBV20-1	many	CSAAGTGASYTF	TGCAGTGCCGCCGGGACAGGGGCCTCCTACACCTTC
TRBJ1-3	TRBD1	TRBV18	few	CASSPVRGTAGNTIYF	TGTGCCAGCTCACCAGTCAGGGGGACAGCTGGAAACACCATATATTTT
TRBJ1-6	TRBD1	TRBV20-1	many	CSARDWDRPLHF	TGCAGTGCTAGAGATTGGGACAGACCCCTCCACTTT